A single sample is the source of the 8 T cell receptor beta chains below, sequenced in a study of blood T cell repertoires in COVID-19. Generated by immunoSEQ multiplex PCR, the TCRdb table keeps only in-frame clones and is missing some. The table lists about 270,000 clones, around nine tenths of them singletons. Sequenced material: peripheral blood. All receptors come from a man aged 40-55 years with active or convalescent COVID-19.

V usage is TRBV4-2 and J usage is TRBJ2-1, with TRBD1 matching 10 bases. The length of the CDR3 is 17 residues. J lost 4 bases, V lost 5 bases, and 11 bases had no gene match. CDR1 and CDR2 (germline): LGHNA, YNFKEQ. The CDR3 bases are TGTGCCAGCAGCACCCGACAGGGGGCGTTCGGGTACAATGAGCAGTTCTTC. Amino acids: CASSTRQGAFGYNEQFF.

This clone was observed once. A junction boundary mismatches the germline segment, possibly from a read error. The rearrangement links TRBV27 to TRBJ2-2; D remains unclear. The CDR3 consists of 12 residues. CDR1 is MNHEY, CDR2 SMNVEV, per germline (reference sequence). The CDR3, as DNA: TGTGCCGGCAGTTTCCGTACCGGGGAGCTGTTTTTT. This encodes CAGSFRTGELFF.

The chain joins TRBV30 to TRBJ1-2; D is possibly TRBD1 (6 bases). The CDR3 contains 13 residues. Per the germline V gene, CDR1 is GTSNPN and CDR2 is SVGIG (reference sequence). The ends were cut back, 3 bases at V and 1 base at J, with 9 bases in the middle. Here the CDR3 DNA reads TGTGCCTGGAGGGTGGACAGTAACTATGGCTACACCTTC. Translating it yields CAWRVDSNYGYTF.

This clone was seen a single time. This chain links TRBV19 with TRBJ1-5; D is perhaps TRBD1 (5 bases). V lost 6 bases and J 4 bases, leaving 13 bases between the germline ends. The CDR3 is 14 residues long. From germline, CDR1 is LNHDA and CDR2 SQIVND (reference sequence). The CDR3 is CASSPGVGNQPQHF. For the CDR3, the DNA is TGTGCCAGTAGCCCGGGGGTGGGTAATCAGCCCCAGCATTTT.

The chain couples TRBV19 to TRBJ1-2; D uncertain. The CDR3 runs 14 residues. V shed 1 base and J shed 2 bases, with 8 bases lying between them. Germline values: CDR1 LNHDA, CDR2 SQIVND (reference sequence). In nucleotides, the CDR3 is TGTGCCAGTAGTATAGTGCCCAGGAACTATGGCTACACCTTC. It codes for CASSIVPRNYGYTF.

This rearrangement joins TRBV5-1 to TRBJ2-5; 9 nucleotides align to TRBD1. J gave up 9 bases and V 0 bases, and 9 bases lay outside the gene matches. CDR1 and CDR2 (germline): SGHRS, YFSETQ. The CDR3 covers 15 residues. The CDR3 spells CASSLDYRGRLAQYF. CDR3 bases: TGCGCCAGCAGCTTGGATTACAGGGGGCGCTTGGCCCAGTACTTC.

The V gene is TRBV9, the J gene TRBJ1-2; the match to TRBD1 covers 10 bases. Germline V gives CDR1 SGDLS, CDR2 YYNGEE. J lost 7 bases, V lost 0 bases, and 6 bases had no gene match. The CDR3 spans 15 residues. The CDR3 here is CASSVAAGTGAGYTF. The CDR3 bases are TGTGCCAGCAGCGTAGCGGCAGGGACAGGGGCTGGCTACACCTTC.

V is TRBV6-5 and J is TRBJ1-5, with D possibly TRBD1 on 5 matching bases. The germline CDR1 and CDR2 sequences are MNHEY and SVGAGI. The CDR3 has 13 amino acids. Trimming left V 7 bases short and J 0 bases short, with 7 bases between. CDR3 loop: CASNGHSNQPQHF. The DNA of the CDR3 is TGTGCCAGCAACGGACATAGCAATCAGCCCCAGCATTTT.